This TCR beta chain was recovered during a study of blood T cells in healthy people across ages. It was with a sample-barcoded 5' primer and a J-beta primer mix that a second PCR of roughly 7 to 12 cycles was run. In TCRdb, the 5' RACE reads were re-called with MiXCR into one record per CDR3 protein. Of around 800,000 distinct CDR3 sequences detected, 20% to 30% appear once; the ten largest clones hold over 2.5%. In its sample, this clonotype was seen a few times. V gave up 0 bases and J gave up 4 bases; unmatched junction bases: 10. The CDR3 consists of 17 residues. From germline, CDR1 is SGDLS and CDR2 YYNGEE. These sequences were also reported in another study, on T cells of mothers and their children.

The sequence was obtained from a boy younger than 18 in good health. The chain joins TRBV9 to TRBJ2-5, with 9 bases lining up with TRBD2. Sequencing used blood. The CDR3 coding sequence is TGTGCCAGCAGCGTAGGATTAGCGGGGGCCACACTAGAGACCCAGTACTTC. Translation: CASSVGLAGATLETQYF.